These T cell receptor beta chains were read from a single sample in a study of CD8 T cells in ankylosing spondylitis. MiXCR, run by TCRdb on the 5' RACE reads, gives a single entry per CDR3 protein. The repertoire consists of 700,000 or so distinct CDR3 sequences, with over 15% occurring once and the leading ten covering under 20%. The sequenced sample was blood, either unsorted or a sorted T cell fraction (not recorded which). The origin of the receptors is a male donor with ankylosing spondylitis. CDR3s include the opening cysteine and the closing phenylalanine or tryptophan. D genes are given only for firm matches. Clone sizes are given selectively: once, few, many, or a class where the clone is expanded.

clone_size,j_call,v_call,d_call,cdr3_nt,cdr3_aa
few,TRBJ2-2,TRBV11-2,TRBD2,TGTGCCAGCAGCTTAAACCTCGGACTAGCAGCCACTTCGAACACCGGGGAGCTGTTTTTT,CASSLNLGLAATSNTGELFF
-,TRBJ2-2,TRBV4-2,TRBD2,TGTGCCAGCAGCCAAGGTTTACCTAGCGGGAGTGTTTTTCCCGGGGAGCTGTTTTTT,CASSQGLPSGSVFPGELFF
-,TRBJ2-5,TRBV27,TRBD1,TGTGCCAGCAGTCAGGACAGGGGTTCGGAGACCCAGTACTTC,CASSQDRGSETQYF
-,TRBJ1-2,TRBV6-1,-,TGTGCCAGCAGTGAAGTGAGGATGGCTGGCTACACCTTC,CASSEVRMAGYTF
-,TRBJ1-5,TRBV20-1,-,TGCAGTGCTAGAGTCCCAGGGGTTGATAGCAATCAGCCCCAGCATTTT,CSARVPGVDSNQPQHF
many,TRBJ2-1,TRBV27,TRBD2,TGTGCCAGCAGTTCCGGGGGGTGGAACAATGAGCAGTTCTTC,CASSSGGWNNEQFF
few,TRBJ2-2,TRBV5-1,-,TGCGCCAGCAGCTCGGGCGACGATTACGGGGAGCTGTTTTTT,CASSSGDDYGELFF
-,TRBJ1-1,TRBV2,-,TGTGCCAGCATGGGGGGGAGGTCCAGCACTGAAGCTTTCTTT,CASMGGRSSTEAFF
few,TRBJ2-2,TRBV13,TRBD2,TGTGCCAGCAGGCAGGGAGGGGACACCGGGGAGCTGTTTTTT,CASRQGGDTGELFF
-,TRBJ1-1,TRBV21-1,-,TGTGCCAGCAGCCCTGACCGGAATCCCCCCGAAGCTTTCTTT,CASSPDRNPPEAFF
-,TRBJ2-3,TRBV7-3,TRBD2,TGTGCCAGCAGCCTGACTAGCGTTAACACAGATACGCAGTATTTT,CASSLTSVNTDTQYF
-,TRBJ2-5,TRBV9,TRBD2,TGTGCCAGCAGCGTAGGGACTAGAAGGGAGACCCAGTACTTC,CASSVGTRRETQYF
many,TRBJ2-2,TRBV2,-,TGTGCCAGCAGTGGAGGTAACACCGGGGAGCTGTTTTTT,CASSGGNTGELFF
few,TRBJ2-5,TRBV11-2,-,TGTGCCAGCAGCTCCCTGACTAGACGTACCGGAGAGACCCAGTACTTC,CASSSLTRRTGETQYF
many,TRBJ1-1,TRBV12-3/TRBV12-4,-,TGTGCCAGCAGTCCCGGGACACAAGAAGCTTTCTTT,CASSPGTQEAFF
-,TRBJ2-3,TRBV12-3/TRBV12-4,TRBD2,TGTGCCAGCAGTGCCACTAGCGGGAGGTTCGGCACAGATACGCAGTATTTT,CASSATSGRFGTDTQYF
few,TRBJ2-5,TRBV4-1,TRBD2,TGCGCCAGCAGCCATCTGGCGGGACTAGCTTATGACGTGACCCAGTACTTC,CASSHLAGLAYDVTQYF
many,TRBJ2-7,TRBV4-1,-,TGCGCCAGCAGCCACCCGGGAGGGGGCTATTACGAGCAGTACTTC,CASSHPGGGYYEQYF
-,TRBJ2-5,TRBV7-2,TRBD2,TGTGCCAGCAGCAATAGCGGGAGTAGAGAGACCCAGTACTTC,CASSNSGSRETQYF
-,TRBJ2-1,TRBV20-1,TRBD2,TGCAGTGCTAGTACTAGCGGGAACTACAATGAGCAGTTCTTC,CSASTSGNYNEQFF
-,TRBJ2-7,TRBV27,-,TGTGCCAGCAGTCTAAGAGGGGGATTATACGAGCAGTACTTC,CASSLRGGLYEQYF
-,TRBJ1-4,TRBV4-1,-,TGCGCCAGCAGGCAGACAGCTTTGTCTACGGAAAAACTGTTTTTT,CASRQTALSTEKLFF
few,TRBJ2-7,TRBV20-1,TRBD1,TGCAGTGCTAGAAGGGGGACAGGGGCACCCTACGAGCAGTACTTC,CSARRGTGAPYEQYF
-,TRBJ2-1,TRBV11-1,TRBD2,TGTGCCAGCAGCTCGACTAGCGGACTTGGGGATGAGCAGTTCTTC,CASSSTSGLGDEQFF
-,TRBJ2-2,TRBV5-6,TRBD2,TGTGCCAGCAGCCCTCAATCTAGCGGCCTCACCGGGGAGCTGTTTTTT,CASSPQSSGLTGELFF
once,TRBJ1-2,TRBV20-1,TRBD1,TGCAGTGCTTCCCAACTGACAGGGGGAGACTATGGCTACACCTTC,CSASQLTGGDYGYTF
-,TRBJ2-5,TRBV25-1,TRBD2,TGTGCCAGCAGTGATCCAAAATGGACTAGCCAAGAGACCCAGTACTTC,CASSDPKWTSQETQYF
few,TRBJ2-7,TRBV20-1,-,TGCAGTGCTAGAGGGTCAGGAGGGGAGCAGTACTTC,CSARGSGGEQYF
-,TRBJ2-7,TRBV9,TRBD1,TGTGCCAGCAGCGTTGGACAGGGGGCCGCCTACGAGCAGTACTTC,CASSVGQGAAYEQYF
-,TRBJ2-7,TRBV5-1,TRBD2,TGCGCCAGCAGCTTGAACCAAGGACTAGCTGGCTCCTACGAGCAGTACTTC,CASSLNQGLAGSYEQYF
few,TRBJ1-2,TRBV29-1,-,TGCAGCGTTTTGCATGGGCAGGGTACTAACTATGGCTACACCTTC,CSVLHGQGTNYGYTF
few,TRBJ1-2,TRBV7-2,TRBD1,TGTGCCAGCAGCCCCTCGACAGGGCCTTCTGGCTATGGCTACACCTTC,CASSPSTGPSGYGYTF
-,TRBJ1-4,TRBV12-3/TRBV12-4,-,TGTGCCAGCAGCTCAACCGGTGTAAATGAAAAACTGTTTTTT,CASSSTGVNEKLFF
-,TRBJ1-2,TRBV18,-,TGTGCCAGCTCACCGTCGGGGGAGTCTCTCTATGGCTACACCTTC,CASSPSGESLYGYTF
few,TRBJ2-2,TRBV27,-,TGTGCCAGCAGTTTGGGGCAAGCCGGGGAGCTGTTTTTT,CASSLGQAGELFF
-,TRBJ2-3,TRBV6-4,-,TGTGCCAGCAGTGACTCACCGCAGGGTGCAGATACGCAGTATTTT,CASSDSPQGADTQYF
many,TRBJ1-2,TRBV9,-,TGTGCCAGCAGCGAGGCGAGGGAGGGCTATGGCTACACCTTC,CASSEAREGYGYTF
-,TRBJ1-5,TRBV18,-,TGTGCCAGCTCACGGTTGGGACCTAGCAATCAGCCCCAGCATTTT,CASSRLGPSNQPQHF
-,TRBJ2-5,TRBV10-3,-,TGTGCCATCACTCCGGGGGTTGGAGAGACCCAGTACTTC,CAITPGVGETQYF
-,TRBJ2-7,TRBV6-1,-,TGTGCCAGCAGCCCCGGACCTCCCCGGGGCGAGCAGTACTTC,CASSPGPPRGEQYF
few,TRBJ2-1,TRBV30,-,TGTGCCTGGAGTGTAACTAGCCGTAGTGAGCAGTTCTTC,CAWSVTSRSEQFF
-,TRBJ2-2,TRBV20-1,TRBD2,TGCAGTGCTAGAGCGGGACTAGCGGGGGGGTACGGAGAGCTGTTTTTT,CSARAGLAGGYGELFF
-,TRBJ2-7,TRBV11-2,TRBD1,TGTGCCAGCAGCCCCGGGACAGGGAAATCCTACGAGCAGTACTTC,CASSPGTGKSYEQYF
-,TRBJ1-6,TRBV20-1,-,TGCAGTGCTAGAGATCCCGGGTCCTATTCACCCCTCCACTTT,CSARDPGSYSPLHF
few,TRBJ1-1,TRBV6-6,-,TGTGCCAGCAGTTTCCAGGACGCAACTGAAGCTTTCTTT,CASSFQDATEAFF
few,TRBJ2-5,TRBV4-2,TRBD2,TGTGCCAGCAGCCCATTTAGCGGGAGCCAAGAGACCCAGTACTTC,CASSPFSGSQETQYF
-,TRBJ1-1,TRBV5-1,TRBD1,TGCGCCAGCAGCTTGGGAGGGACAGTGAACACTGAAGCTTTCTTT,CASSLGGTVNTEAFF
-,TRBJ1-1,TRBV18,-,TGTGCCAGCTCACCAACAGAAGGGAACACTGAAGCTTTCTTT,CASSPTEGNTEAFF
many,TRBJ2-2,TRBV4-3,-,TGCGCCAGCAGCCAAGCGGGGTCTGGAGCTGGGGAGCTGTTTTTT,CASSQAGSGAGELFF
few,TRBJ2-6,TRBV29-1,TRBD1,TGCAGCGTGAAAACCGGGACAGGGGACTCTGGGGCCAACGTCCTGACTTTC,CSVKTGTGDSGANVLTF
-,TRBJ2-7,TRBV2,TRBD1,TGTGCCAGCAGTGGACAGGGCGCGTACTCCTACGAGCAGTACTTC,CASSGQGAYSYEQYF
-,TRBJ1-2,TRBV15,-,TGTGCCACCAGCAGGCAAATGGACAGCGCTAACTATGGCTACACCTTC,CATSRQMDSANYGYTF
few,TRBJ2-5,TRBV20-1,TRBD2,TGCAGTGCTAGATCCCTGACTAGCGGGGGGCATAAAGAGACCCAGTACTTC,CSARSLTSGGHKETQYF
few,TRBJ2-5,TRBV7-9,-,TGTGCCAGCAGCAGAATAGAAGAGACCCAGTACTTC,CASSRIEETQYF
many,TRBJ2-7,TRBV10-3,-,TGTGCCATCACCCCTGACCGGGACAAATACGAGCAGTACTTC,CAITPDRDKYEQYF
-,TRBJ1-1,TRBV3-1,-,TGTGCCAGCAGCCAAGAAGTCCGAAGTATAAGGTTGAGAGTAGGGAACACTGAAGCTTTCTTT,CASSQEVRSIRLRVGNTEAFF
-,TRBJ2-2,TRBV28,-,TGTGCCAGCAGTTTATGGACCCCGAACACCGGGGAGCTGTTTTTT,CASSLWTPNTGELFF